The sequence of this TCR beta chain was determined in a study of Ad26.COV2.S vaccination and SARS-CoV-2 variants. Across the whole study: Recipients of Ad26.COV2.S got it intramuscularly, once or twice 56 days apart.

The CDR3 has 12 residues. Between the trimmed V and J ends, which lost 8 bases and 0 bases, there was a span of 8 bases. Per the germline V gene, CDR1 is SEHNR and CDR2 is FQNEAQ (reference sequence). Treatment defined: some 19 received Ad26.COV2.S at low or high dose, single or two shots; five or six received placebo; per-sample allocation not given. It was on day 63 after the first vaccine or placebo injection that samples were taken. In regard to this clone: Its target is not known.

Study conclusions and caveats: Placebo recipients trailed vaccine recipients in spike-specific TCR breadth. There was reportedly substantial breadth in spike-specific CD8+ and CD4+ T cell responses after vaccination.

Measured with immunoSEQ multiplex PCR; TCRdb has only the in-frame clones, and not every one. This sample carries roughly 400,000 clones, approximately 92% of them seen once, and the ten largest clones take around 1.7%. The specimen was peripheral blood, collected in a trial of Ad26.COV2.S vaccine versus placebo. The chain joins TRBV7-9 to TRBJ2-7; D unresolved. This TCR was sampled from a person between 18 and 65 years old who received the Ad26.COV2.S COVID-19 vaccine or a placebo. CDR3 amino acids: CASHAGSYEQYF. The CDR3 nucleotides are TGTGCCAGCCACGCCGGCTCCTACGAGCAGTACTTC.